The entry below gives a single T cell receptor beta chain sequence along with its context. This sample's time point: baseline, week 1 (first vaccination visit). Described treatment: pre-vaccination baseline after standard-of-care therapy. Each of the donors came in with new WHO grade 3 or 4 astrocytomas that were IDH1-mutant and ATRX-lost. The sample originates from a study of a mutant IDH1 vaccine in newly diagnosed glioma. Looking at the study overall: Patients under treatment included roughly 62% males and roughly 40% females and had a mean age of around 40 years.

Assay used: immunoSEQ multiplex PCR; TCRdb lists only in-frame clones, some missing. The repertoire holds about 38,000 clones, with roughly 92% as singletons. CDR1 and CDR2 (germline): SGHTS, YDEGEE. The CDR3 runs 15 residues. V lost 1 base and J lost 8, with 13 bases in between. The clonotype was recovered from a man between 18 and 35 years old with glioma. The source was PBMCs, collected from a glioma patient treated with radiotherapy, temozolomide or both. V and J are TRBV5-8 and TRBJ1-6; tentative D call: TRBD1 (6 bases). The CDR3 DNA is TGTGCCAGCAGCTTGTATCAGGGGCCGCATTCACCCCTCCACTTT. Translation: CASSLYQGPHSPLHF.